This T cell receptor beta chain was documented in a study of cytomegalovirus exposure and HLA in healthy donors. General study findings and limits: Altogether, 150 to 200 TCR beta chains were recorded as cytomegalovirus-associated.

In regard to this clone: No antigen is known for it.

The CDR3 is 14 residues long. Germline CDR1 and CDR2: WSHSY and SAAADI. Trimming removed 6 bases from V and 2 bases from J; junction bases left unmatched: 3. Repertoires were generated with immunoSEQ multiplex PCR, while TCRdb's copy carries only in-frame clones and drops some. The sample yields around 86,000 clones, under 95% seen once. The sample taken for sequencing was PBMCs. The V gene is TRBV10-2, the J gene TRBJ2-1; the match to TRBD1 covers 8 bases. This TCR came from a woman in her thirties in good health and CMV-seropositive. The CDR3 is CASRTGATYNEQFF. CDR3 coding DNA: TGCGCCAGCAGGACAGGGGCCACCTACAATGAGCAGTTCTTC.